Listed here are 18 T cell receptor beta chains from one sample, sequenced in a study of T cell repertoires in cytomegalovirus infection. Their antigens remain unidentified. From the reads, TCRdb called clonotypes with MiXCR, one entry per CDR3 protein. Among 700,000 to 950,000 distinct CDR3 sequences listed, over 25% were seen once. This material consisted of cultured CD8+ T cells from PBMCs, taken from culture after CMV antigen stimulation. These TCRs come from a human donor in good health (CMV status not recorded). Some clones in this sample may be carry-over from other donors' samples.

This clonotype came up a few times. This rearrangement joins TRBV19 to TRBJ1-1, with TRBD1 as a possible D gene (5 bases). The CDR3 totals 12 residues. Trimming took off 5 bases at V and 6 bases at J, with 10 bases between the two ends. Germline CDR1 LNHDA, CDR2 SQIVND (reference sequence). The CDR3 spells CASSSRVPEAFF. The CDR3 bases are TGTGCCAGTAGTTCCAGGGTTCCTGAAGCTTTCTTT.

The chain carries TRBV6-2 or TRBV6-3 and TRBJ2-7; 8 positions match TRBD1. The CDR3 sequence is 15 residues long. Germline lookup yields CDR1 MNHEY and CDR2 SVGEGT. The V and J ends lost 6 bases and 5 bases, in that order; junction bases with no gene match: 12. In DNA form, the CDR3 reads TGTGCCAGCAGGCACCCCCGACAGGGGTCTAACGAGCAGTACTTC. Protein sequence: CASRHPRQGSNEQYF.

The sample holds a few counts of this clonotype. In DNA form, the CDR3 reads TGTGCCAGCAGTGACCCGGGGACAGGGGCCCGTGAAAAACTGTTTTTT. Translation: CASSDPGTGAREKLFF. The V call is TRBV25-1, the J call TRBJ1-4; 10 bases are shared with TRBD1. Germline V gives CDR1 MGHDK, CDR2 SYGVNS. J lost 7 bases, V lost 3 bases, and 8 bases had no gene match. CDR3 length equals 16 residues. The full variable domain, rest sourced from reference TRBV25-1 and TRBJ1-4, is EADIYQTPRYLVIGTGKKITLECSQTMGHDKMYWYQQDPGMELHLIHYSYGVNSTEKGDLSSESTVSRIRTEHFPLTLESARPSHTSQYLCASSDPGTGAREKLFFGSGTQLSVL.

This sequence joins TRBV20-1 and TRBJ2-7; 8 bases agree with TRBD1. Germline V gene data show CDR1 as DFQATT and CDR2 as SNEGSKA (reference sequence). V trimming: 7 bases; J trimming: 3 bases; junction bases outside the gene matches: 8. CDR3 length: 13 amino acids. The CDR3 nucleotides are TGCAGTGGAACAGGGGGAGGTAGCTACGAGCAGTACTTC. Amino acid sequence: CSGTGGGSYEQYF.

The DNA of the CDR3 is TGTGCTAGTGGAGAATGGGACGGCCCCGATGAGCAGTTCTTC. Its protein product is CASGEWDGPDEQFF. The chain couples TRBV12-5 to TRBJ2-1, with D possibly called TRBD1 or TRBD2 (5 bases each). Trimming removed 6 bases from V and 8 bases from J, with 17 bases in between. The germline gives CDR1 LGHNT, CDR2 FRNRAP. This CDR3 contains 14 residues. Using reference TRBV12-5 and TRBJ2-1 for the parts outside the CDR3, the full variable domain is DARVTQTPRHKVTEMGQEVTMRCQPILGHNTVFWYRQTMMQGLELLAYFRNRAPLDDSGMPKDRFSAEMPDATLATLKIQPSEPRDSAVYFCASGEWDGPDEQFFGPGTRLTVL.

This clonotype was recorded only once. The CDR3 is CASTDGIPNEQFF. As DNA, the CDR3 is TGTGCCAGCACAGACGGGATACCCAATGAGCAGTTCTTC. The chain couples TRBV12-3 or TRBV12-4 to TRBJ2-1; a possible D gene is TRBD2 (5 bases). This CDR3 has 13 residues. V gave up 7 bases and J gave up 6 bases, with 13 bases separating them.

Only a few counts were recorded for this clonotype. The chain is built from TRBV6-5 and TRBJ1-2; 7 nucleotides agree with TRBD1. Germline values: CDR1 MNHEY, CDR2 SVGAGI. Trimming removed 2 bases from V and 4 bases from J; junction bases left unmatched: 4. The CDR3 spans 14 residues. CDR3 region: CASSYAGGSYGYTF. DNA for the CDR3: TGTGCCAGCAGTTACGCAGGGGGAAGCTATGGCTACACCTTC.

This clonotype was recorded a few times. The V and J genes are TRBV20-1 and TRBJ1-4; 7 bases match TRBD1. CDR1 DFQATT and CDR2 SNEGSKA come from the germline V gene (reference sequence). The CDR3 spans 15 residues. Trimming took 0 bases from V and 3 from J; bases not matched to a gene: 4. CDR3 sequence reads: CSARDFGTANEKLFF. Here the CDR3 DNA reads TGCAGTGCTAGAGATTTTGGGACAGCTAATGAAAAACTGTTTTTT.

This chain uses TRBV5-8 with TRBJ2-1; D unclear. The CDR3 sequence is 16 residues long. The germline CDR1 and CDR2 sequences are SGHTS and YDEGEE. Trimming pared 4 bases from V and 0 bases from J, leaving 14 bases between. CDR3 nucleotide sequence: TGTGCCAGCAGCCCGCCCCTCAGGTTCTCCTACAATGAGCAGTTCTTC. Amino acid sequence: CASSPPLRFSYNEQFF.

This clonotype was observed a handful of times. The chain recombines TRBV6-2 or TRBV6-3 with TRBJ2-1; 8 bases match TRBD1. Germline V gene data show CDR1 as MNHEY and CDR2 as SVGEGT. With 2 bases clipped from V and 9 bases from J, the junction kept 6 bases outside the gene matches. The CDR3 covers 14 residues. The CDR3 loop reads CASSYGAGGFEQFF. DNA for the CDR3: TGTGCCAGCAGTTACGGGGCAGGGGGCTTTGAGCAGTTCTTC.

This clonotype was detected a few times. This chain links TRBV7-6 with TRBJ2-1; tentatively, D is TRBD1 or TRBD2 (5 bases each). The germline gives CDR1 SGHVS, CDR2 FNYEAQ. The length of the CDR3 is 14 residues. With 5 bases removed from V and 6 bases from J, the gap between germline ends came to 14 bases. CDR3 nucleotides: TGTGCCAGCAGCGAAATGCCAGGGAGCAATGAGCAGTTCTTC. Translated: CASSEMPGSNEQFF. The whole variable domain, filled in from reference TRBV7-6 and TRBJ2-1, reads GAGVSQSPRYKVTKRGQDVALRCDPISGHVSLYWYRQALGQGPEFLTYFNYEAQQDKSGLPNDRFSAERPEGSISTLTIQRTEQRDSAMYRCASSEMPGSNEQFFGPGTRLTVL.

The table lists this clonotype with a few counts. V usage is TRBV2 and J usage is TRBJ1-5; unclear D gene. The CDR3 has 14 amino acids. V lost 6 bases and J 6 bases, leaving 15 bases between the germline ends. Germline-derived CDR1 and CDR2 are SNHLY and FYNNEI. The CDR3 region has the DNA TGTGCCAGCAGGAGGGAGGGAGGAGCTCAGCCCCAGCATTTT. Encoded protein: CASRREGGAQPQHF.

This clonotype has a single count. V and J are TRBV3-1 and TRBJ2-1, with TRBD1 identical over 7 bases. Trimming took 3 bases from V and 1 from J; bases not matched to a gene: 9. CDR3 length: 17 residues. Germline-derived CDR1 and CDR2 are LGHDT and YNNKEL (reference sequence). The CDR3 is CASSHQAVQGSYNEQFF. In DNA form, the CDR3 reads TGTGCCAGCAGCCATCAGGCCGTACAGGGGTCCTACAATGAGCAGTTCTTC.

The chain's CDR3 is CASSGAGWGIYGYTF. CDR3 bases: TGTGCCAGCAGTGGGGCAGGATGGGGAATCTATGGCTACACCTTC. This chain joins TRBV11-2 and TRBJ1-2; possible D gene TRBD1, 5 bases. V gave up 6 bases and J gave up 4 bases, with 18 bases separating them. The length of the CDR3 is 15 residues. Germline CDR1 and CDR2: SGHAT and FQNNGV.

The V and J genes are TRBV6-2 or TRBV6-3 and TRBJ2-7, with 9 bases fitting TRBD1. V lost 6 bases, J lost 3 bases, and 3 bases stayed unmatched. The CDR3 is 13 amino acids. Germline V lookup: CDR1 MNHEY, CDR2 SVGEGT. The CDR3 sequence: CASRTGQGYEQYV. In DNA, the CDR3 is TGTGCCAGCAGGACGGGACAGGGCTACGAGCAGTACGTC.

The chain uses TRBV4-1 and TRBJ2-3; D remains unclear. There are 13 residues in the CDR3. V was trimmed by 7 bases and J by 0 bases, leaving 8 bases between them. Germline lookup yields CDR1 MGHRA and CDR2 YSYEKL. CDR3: CASNDGSTDTQYF. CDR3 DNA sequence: TGCGCCAGCAATGACGGTAGCACAGATACGCAGTATTTT.

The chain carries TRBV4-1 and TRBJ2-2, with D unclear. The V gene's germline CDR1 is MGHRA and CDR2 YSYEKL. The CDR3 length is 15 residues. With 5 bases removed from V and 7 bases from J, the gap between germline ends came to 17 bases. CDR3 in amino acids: CASSSPVSASGELFF. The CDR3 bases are TGCGCCAGCAGCTCGCCGGTTTCGGCAAGCGGGGAGCTGTTTTTT.

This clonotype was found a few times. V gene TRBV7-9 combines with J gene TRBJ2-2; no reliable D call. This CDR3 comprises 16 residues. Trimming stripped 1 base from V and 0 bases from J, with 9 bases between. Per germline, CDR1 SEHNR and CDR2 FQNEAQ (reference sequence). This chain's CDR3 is CASSLVWVANTGELFF. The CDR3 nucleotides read TGTGCCAGCAGCTTAGTATGGGTTGCGAACACCGGGGAGCTGTTTTTT.